This is a list of T cell receptor beta chains from one sample in a study of CD8 T cells in Susac syndrome. TCRdb itself ran the immunoSEQ multiplex PCR reads through MiXCR, one entry per CDR3 protein. The sample has some 120,000 distinct CDR3 sequences; around 90% are singletons. Sample: CD4+ T cells from PBMCs. Every receptor here comes from a human donor in good health. Each CDR3 is given with its conserved first and last residue. The D gene is left open where the match is weak. A row's size may be missing; if present it is once, few, many or a size class.

15 | - | TRBJ2-5 | TRBV2 | - | CASKAAGRTQETQYF | TGTGCCAGCAAAGCGGCGGGCAGAACCCAAGAGACCCAGTACTTC
15 | - | TRBJ2-7 | TRBV20-1 | TRBD1 | CSARDTRQGAGEQYF | TGCAGTGCTAGAGATACGAGGCAGGGGGCTGGCGAGCAGTACTTC
19 | - | TRBJ1-1 | TRBV5-6 | - | CASSLGVRVITAMNTEAFF | TGTGCCAGCAGCTTGGGGGTCAGGGTTATAACCGCAATGAACACTGAAGCTTTCTTT
13 | - | TRBJ2-1 | TRBV12-3/TRBV12-4 | - | CASSFPSAGEQFF | TGTGCCAGCAGTTTCCCCTCTGCGGGTGAGCAGTTCTTC
15 | - | TRBJ2-7 | TRBV2 | - | CASSEAIAANYEQYF | TGTGCCAGCAGTGAAGCGATAGCGGCCAACTACGAGCAGTACTTC
12 | - | TRBJ2-7 | TRBV18 | - | CASSGGSYEQYF | TGTGCCAGCTCAGGCGGTTCGTACGAGCAGTACTTC
15 | - | TRBJ2-7 | TRBV6-6 | TRBD1 | CASSPGQGRTYEQYF | TGTGCCAGCAGTCCGGGACAGGGGCGAACCTACGAGCAGTACTTC
15 | - | TRBJ1-1 | TRBV14 | - | CASSPSGQVLAEAFF | TGTGCCAGCAGTCCCAGTGGGCAGGTATTGGCTGAAGCTTTCTTT
13 | once | TRBJ2-1 | TRBV29-1 | - | CSVAADGNNEQFF | TGCAGCGTTGCAGCTGACGGAAACAATGAGCAGTTCTTC
15 | - | TRBJ2-3 | TRBV12-3/TRBV12-4 | TRBD2 | CASSLTVLAADTQYF | TGTGCCAGCAGTTTAACGGTCCTAGCGGCAGATACGCAGTATTTT
12 | - | TRBJ1-5 | TRBV6-2/TRBV6-3 | - | CASGVPGGPQHF | TGTGCCAGCGGAGTTCCGGGGGGGCCCCAGCATTTT
12 | - | TRBJ1-1 | TRBV6-5 | - | CASSSPNTEAFF | TGTGCCAGCAGCTCCCCAAATACTGAAGCTTTCTTT
15 | - | TRBJ1-4 | TRBV25-1 | TRBD1 | CASSELDRAYEKLFF | TGTGCCAGCAGTGAATTGGACAGGGCGTACGAAAAACTGTTTTTT
16 | - | TRBJ2-2 | TRBV6-2/TRBV6-3 | TRBD1 | CASSRTGQLITGELFF | TGTGCCAGCAGCCGTACGGGACAGCTTATTACCGGGGAGCTGTTTTTT